The rows below give T cell receptor beta chains drawn from one sample of a study of blood T cell repertoires in COVID-19. The method was immunoSEQ multiplex PCR; TCRdb's version includes in-frame clones alone and lacks a portion of them. Of some 370,000 clones listed, roughly four fifths are singletons. Input material: PBMCs or T cells enriched from blood (not recorded which). The receptors shown here come from a woman aged 50 to 60 who had recovered from COVID-19. CDR3s include the opening cysteine and the closing phenylalanine or tryptophan. The D gene is left open where the match is weak. Some rows mark clone size as missing; the rest say once, few, many or name a class of expanded clone.

size: NA; J: TRBJ1-1; V: TRBV30; D: NA; CDR3: CAWSGRGDTEAFF; DNA: TGTGCCTGGTCGGGACGCGGGGACACTGAAGCTTTCTTT
size: NA; J: TRBJ1-5; V: TRBV7-2; D: NA; CDR3: CASSLGGAILQPQHF; DNA: TGTGCCAGCAGCTTGGGGGGGGCGATACTTCAGCCCCAGCATTTT
size: NA; J: TRBJ2-5; V: TRBV15; D: TRBD2; CDR3: CATSLSGGASETQYF; DNA: TGTGCCACCAGCCTTAGCGGGGGGGCTAGTGAGACCCAGTACTTC
size: NA; J: TRBJ1-4; V: TRBV4-3; D: NA; CDR3: CASSQVTGLGNEKLFF; DNA: TGCGCCAGCAGCCAGGTTACAGGGCTAGGAAATGAAAAACTGTTTTTT
size: NA; J: TRBJ2-3; V: TRBV30; D: TRBD2; CDR3: CAWSVRGLAGGIADTQYF; DNA: TGTGCCTGGAGTGTACGGGGACTAGCGGGAGGGATCGCAGATACGCAGTATTTT
size: once; J: TRBJ2-5; V: TRBV7-2; D: TRBD1; CDR3: CASSFPRDRVYQETQYF; DNA: TGTGCCAGCAGCTTCCCTAGGGACAGGGTGTACCAAGAGACCCAGTACTTC
size: NA; J: TRBJ1-5; V: TRBV19; D: NA; CDR3: CASNPSLEQPQHF; DNA: TGTGCCAGTAATCCTAGCCTTGAGCAGCCCCAGCATTTT
size: NA; J: TRBJ1-2; V: TRBV27; D: TRBD1; CDR3: CASSFRGQGGGYTF; DNA: TGTGCCAGCAGTTTTAGGGGACAGGGGGGTGGCTACACCTTC
size: NA; J: TRBJ1-2; V: TRBV7-2; D: TRBD1; CDR3: CASSSDRGLSGYTF; DNA: TGTGCCAGCAGCTCCGACAGGGGACTCTCTGGCTACACCTTC
size: NA; J: TRBJ1-2; V: TRBV30; D: NA; CDR3: CAWFYLSRGFHYGYTF; DNA: TGTGCCTGGTTTTACCTAAGCCGGGGATTTCACTATGGCTACACCTTC
size: NA; J: TRBJ2-3; V: TRBV5-4; D: TRBD2; CDR3: CASSLVAGGADTQYF; DNA: TGTGCCAGCAGCCTCGTAGCGGGAGGGGCAGATACGCAGTATTTT
size: NA; J: TRBJ2-5; V: TRBV3-1/TRBV3-2; D: NA; CDR3: CASSQVPIRETQYF; DNA: TGTGCCAGCAGCCAGGTGCCCATCAGGGAGACCCAGTACTTC
size: NA; J: TRBJ2-7; V: TRBV5-1; D: TRBD1; CDR3: CASSWTGVPYEQYF; DNA: TGCGCCAGCAGCTGGACAGGGGTTCCCTACGAGCAGTACTTC
size: NA; J: TRBJ2-1; V: TRBV9; D: NA; CDR3: CASSGTRSREQFF; DNA: TGTGCCAGCAGTGGTACGAGGTCCCGGGAGCAGTTCTTC
size: NA; J: TRBJ2-1; V: TRBV12-5; D: NA; CDR3: CASGSRAGPDEQFF; DNA: TGTGCTAGTGGATCCCGCGCGGGGCCCGATGAGCAGTTCTTC
size: NA; J: TRBJ1-3; V: TRBV30; D: NA; CDR3: CAWSLGSSGNTIYF; DNA: TGTGCCTGGAGTTTGGGGAGCTCTGGAAACACCATATATTTT
size: few; J: TRBJ2-5; V: TRBV11-2; D: NA; CDR3: CASSRPGPEETQYF; DNA: TGTGCCAGCAGCCGCCCAGGTCCCGAAGAGACCCAGTACTTC
size: once; J: TRBJ2-3; V: TRBV18; D: TRBD1; CDR3: CASSQWGQISTDTQYF; DNA: TGTGCCAGCTCACAGTGGGGACAGATAAGCACAGATACGCAGTATTTT
size: NA; J: TRBJ1-4; V: TRBV6-2/TRBV6-3; D: TRBD1; CDR3: CASSYPDRVNLEGKLFF; DNA: TGTGCCAGCAGTTACCCGGACAGGGTAAACTTGGAGGGAAAACTGTTTTTT
size: NA; J: TRBJ2-2; V: TRBV5-4; D: TRBD1; CDR3: CASSTDTGTGNSGELFF; DNA: TGTGCCAGCAGCACTGACACCGGGACAGGGAATTCCGGGGAGCTGTTTTTT
size: NA; J: TRBJ2-4; V: TRBV28; D: NA; CDR3: CASRAPAGNIQYF; DNA: TGTGCCAGCAGGGCTCCCGCGGGAAACATTCAGTACTTC
size: NA; J: TRBJ1-1; V: TRBV5-6; D: NA; CDR3: CASSKGAGDTEAFF; DNA: TGTGCCAGCAGCAAAGGGGCGGGGGACACTGAAGCTTTCTTT
size: NA; J: TRBJ2-7; V: TRBV9; D: NA; CDR3: CASSVGEGRKEQYF; DNA: TGTGCCAGCAGCGTAGGCGAGGGCCGCAAAGAGCAGTACTTC
size: NA; J: TRBJ1-1; V: TRBV6-5; D: NA; CDR3: CASSSWSPHPNTEAFF; DNA: TGTGCCAGCAGTTCTTGGAGCCCTCACCCGAACACTGAAGCTTTCTTT
size: once; J: TRBJ2-1; V: TRBV7-2; D: TRBD2; CDR3: CASSLAAGASYNEQFF; DNA: TGTGCCAGCAGCTTAGCCGCGGGAGCCTCCTACAATGAGCAGTTCTTC
size: NA; J: TRBJ1-1; V: TRBV5-1; D: TRBD1; CDR3: CASSLDGQGLNTEAFF; DNA: TGCGCCAGCAGCTTGGACGGACAGGGACTTAACACTGAAGCTTTCTTT
size: few; J: TRBJ1-1; V: TRBV28; D: NA; CDR3: CASSFPQGWTEAFF; DNA: TGTGCCAGCAGTTTTCCCCAGGGTTGGACTGAAGCTTTCTTT
size: NA; J: TRBJ2-7; V: TRBV4-1; D: NA; CDR3: CASSLTRTGATYEQYF; DNA: TGCGCCAGCAGCCTTACAAGGACGGGAGCAACCTACGAGCAGTACTTC
size: NA; J: TRBJ1-5; V: TRBV6-2/TRBV6-3; D: NA; CDR3: CASSRTDSNQPQHF; DNA: TGTGCCAGCAGCCGGACAGATAGCAATCAGCCCCAGCATTTT
size: NA; J: TRBJ1-1; V: TRBV19; D: TRBD1; CDR3: CASTKGTGEAFF; DNA: TGTGCCAGTACCAAAGGGACAGGTGAAGCTTTCTTT
size: NA; J: TRBJ1-2; V: TRBV7-2; D: NA; CDR3: CASSFDTSYGYTF; DNA: TGTGCCAGCAGTTTCGACACTAGCTATGGCTACACCTTC
size: once; J: TRBJ1-1; V: TRBV12-3/TRBV12-4; D: NA; CDR3: CASSPGQFQAFF; DNA: TGTGCCAGCAGTCCCGGACAGTTCCAAGCTTTCTTT
size: few; J: TRBJ1-1; V: TRBV6-6; D: NA; CDR3: CASSPEGSANTEAFF; DNA: TGTGCCAGCAGCCCCGAGGGATCGGCGAACACTGAAGCTTTCTTT
size: NA; J: TRBJ2-5; V: TRBV29-1; D: NA; CDR3: CSVEESEETQYF; DNA: TGCAGCGTTGAAGAGAGCGAGGAGACCCAGTACTTC
size: NA; J: TRBJ1-1; V: TRBV6-5; D: NA; CDR3: CACVVLNTEAFF; DNA: TGTGCCTGTGTAGTCTTGAACACTGAAGCTTTCTTT
size: NA; J: TRBJ1-1; V: TRBV15; D: NA; CDR3: CATSRATGAGLNTEAFF; DNA: TGTGCCACCAGCAGGGCGACAGGAGCTGGATTGAACACTGAAGCTTTCTTT
size: NA; J: TRBJ1-4; V: TRBV7-2; D: NA; CDR3: CASTLGTYEKLFF; DNA: TGTGCCAGCACACTCGGGACATATGAAAAACTGTTTTTT
size: NA; J: TRBJ1-5; V: TRBV25-1; D: NA; CDR3: CASSESGDSNQPQHF; DNA: TGTGCCAGCAGTGAATCGGGGGATAGCAATCAGCCCCAGCATTTT
size: NA; J: TRBJ1-2; V: TRBV4-1; D: TRBD1; CDR3: CASSQETGRNYGYTF; DNA: TGCGCCAGCAGCCAAGAGACAGGGAGGAACTATGGCTACACCTTC
size: NA; J: TRBJ2-1; V: TRBV4-2; D: TRBD2; CDR3: CASSQTSGGRSYNEQFF; DNA: TGTGCCAGCAGCCAGACTAGCGGCGGACGCTCCTACAATGAGCAGTTCTTC
size: NA; J: TRBJ1-5; V: TRBV30; D: NA; CDR3: CAWSPREGRVAQPQHF; DNA: TGTGCCTGGAGTCCGAGGGAGGGGCGCGTTGCGCAGCCCCAGCATTTT
size: NA; J: TRBJ2-1; V: TRBV5-1; D: NA; CDR3: CASSLEVSGYNEQFF; DNA: TGCGCCAGCAGCTTGGAAGTTAGCGGCTACAATGAGCAGTTCTTC
size: NA; J: TRBJ2-5; V: TRBV7-9; D: NA; CDR3: CASSLAQGIQETQYF; DNA: TGTGCCAGCAGCTTAGCGCAGGGAATCCAAGAGACCCAGTACTTC
size: once; J: TRBJ2-7; V: TRBV6-5; D: NA; CDR3: CASRGLGRSYEQYF; DNA: TGTGCCAGCAGGGGACTGGGGCGGTCTTACGAGCAGTACTTC
size: NA; J: TRBJ2-2; V: TRBV29-1; D: NA; CDR3: CSVGAGQTNTGELFF; DNA: TGCAGCGTTGGCGCGGGACAGACGAACACCGGGGAGCTGTTTTTT
size: NA; J: TRBJ1-4; V: TRBV12-3/TRBV12-4; D: TRBD1; CDR3: CASTKGTEEKLFF; DNA: TGTGCCAGCACCAAAGGGACAGAAGAAAAACTGTTTTTT
size: NA; J: TRBJ2-6; V: TRBV6-2/TRBV6-3; D: NA; CDR3: CASSPITSSGANVLTF; DNA: TGTGCCAGCAGCCCAATTACGAGCTCTGGGGCCAACGTCCTGACTTTC
size: NA; J: TRBJ1-4; V: TRBV10-2; D: NA; CDR3: CASSERLATNEKLFF; DNA: TGCGCCAGCAGTGAGCGGCTAGCAACTAATGAAAAACTGTTTTTT